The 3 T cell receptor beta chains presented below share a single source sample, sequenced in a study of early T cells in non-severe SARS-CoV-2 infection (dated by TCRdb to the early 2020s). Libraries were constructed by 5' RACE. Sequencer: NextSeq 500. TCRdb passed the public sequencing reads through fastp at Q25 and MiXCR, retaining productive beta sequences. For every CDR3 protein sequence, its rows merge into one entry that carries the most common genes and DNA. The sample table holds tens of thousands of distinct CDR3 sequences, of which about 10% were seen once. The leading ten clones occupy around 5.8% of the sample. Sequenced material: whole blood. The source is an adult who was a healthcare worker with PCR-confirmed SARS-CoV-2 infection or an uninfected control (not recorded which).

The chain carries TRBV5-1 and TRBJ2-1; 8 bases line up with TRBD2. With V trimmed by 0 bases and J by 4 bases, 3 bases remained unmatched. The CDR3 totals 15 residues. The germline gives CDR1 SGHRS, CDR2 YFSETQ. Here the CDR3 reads CASSLAGRGYNEQFF. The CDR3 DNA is TGCGCCAGCAGCTTGGCCGGGAGGGGTTACAATGAGCAGTTCTTC.

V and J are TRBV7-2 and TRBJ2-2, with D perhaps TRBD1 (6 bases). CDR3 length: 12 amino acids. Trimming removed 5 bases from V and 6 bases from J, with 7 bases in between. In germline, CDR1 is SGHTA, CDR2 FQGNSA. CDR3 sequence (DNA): TGTGCCAGCAGCAACAGGGCCGGGGAGCTGTTTTTT. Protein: CASSNRAGELFF. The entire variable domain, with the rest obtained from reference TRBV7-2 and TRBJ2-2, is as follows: GAGVSQSPSNKVTEKGKDVELRCDPISGHTALYWYRQSLGQGLEFLIYFQGNSAPDKSGLPSDRFSAERTGGSVSTLTIQRTQQEDSAVYLCASSNRAGELFFGEGSRLTVL.

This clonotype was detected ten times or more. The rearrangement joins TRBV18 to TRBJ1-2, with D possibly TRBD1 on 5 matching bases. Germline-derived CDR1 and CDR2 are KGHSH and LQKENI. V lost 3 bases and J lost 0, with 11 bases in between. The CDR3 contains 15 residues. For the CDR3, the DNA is TGTGCCAGCTCACCGGCGACAGTCCCTAACTATGGCTACACCTTC. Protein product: CASSPATVPNYGYTF.